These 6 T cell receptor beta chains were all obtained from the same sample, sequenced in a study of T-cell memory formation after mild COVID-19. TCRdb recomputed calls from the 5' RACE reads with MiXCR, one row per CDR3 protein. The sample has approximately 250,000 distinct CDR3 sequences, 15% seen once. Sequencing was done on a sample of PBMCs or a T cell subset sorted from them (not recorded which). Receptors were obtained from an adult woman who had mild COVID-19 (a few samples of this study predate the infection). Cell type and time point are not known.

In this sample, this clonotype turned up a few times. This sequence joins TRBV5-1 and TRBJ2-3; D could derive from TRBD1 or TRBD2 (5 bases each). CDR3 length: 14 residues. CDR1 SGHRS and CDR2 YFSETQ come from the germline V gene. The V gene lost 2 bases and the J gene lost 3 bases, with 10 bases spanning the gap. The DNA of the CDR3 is TGCGCCAGCAGCTTTAGGGACGGGACAGATACGCAGTATTTT. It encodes CASSFRDGTDTQYF.

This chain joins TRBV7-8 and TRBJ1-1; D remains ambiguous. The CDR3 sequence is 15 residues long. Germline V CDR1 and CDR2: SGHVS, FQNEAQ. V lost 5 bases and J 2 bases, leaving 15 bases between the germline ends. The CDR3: CASSIYGPTNTEAFF. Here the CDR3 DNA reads TGTGCCAGCAGCATATACGGGCCAACAAACACTGAAGCTTTCTTT. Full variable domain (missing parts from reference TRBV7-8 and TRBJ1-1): GAGVSQSPRYKVAKRGQDVALRCDPISGHVSLFWYQQALGQGPEFLTYFQNEAQLDKSGLPSDRFFAERPEGSVSTLKIQRTQQEDSAVYLCASSIYGPTNTEAFFGQGTRLTVV.

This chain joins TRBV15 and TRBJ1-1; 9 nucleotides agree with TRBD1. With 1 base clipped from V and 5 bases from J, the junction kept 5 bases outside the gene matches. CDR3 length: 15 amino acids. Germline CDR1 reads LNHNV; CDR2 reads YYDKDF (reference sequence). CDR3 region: CATSRAGTGSTEAFF. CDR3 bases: TGTGCCACCAGCAGAGCCGGGACAGGGAGTACTGAAGCTTTCTTT.

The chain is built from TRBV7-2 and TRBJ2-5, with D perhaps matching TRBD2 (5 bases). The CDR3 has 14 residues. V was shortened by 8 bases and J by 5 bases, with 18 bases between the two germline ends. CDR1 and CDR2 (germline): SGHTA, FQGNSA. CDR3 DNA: TGTGCCAGCCTCCTTCTCCAGGCGGGTGAGACCCAGTACTTC. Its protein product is CASLLLQAGETQYF. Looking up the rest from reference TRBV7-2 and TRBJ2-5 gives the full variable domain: GAGVSQSPSNKVTEKGKDVELRCDPISGHTALYWYRQSLGQGLEFLIYFQGNSAPDKSGLPSDRFSAERTGGSVSTLTIQRTQQEDSAVYLCASLLLQAGETQYFGPGTRLLVL.

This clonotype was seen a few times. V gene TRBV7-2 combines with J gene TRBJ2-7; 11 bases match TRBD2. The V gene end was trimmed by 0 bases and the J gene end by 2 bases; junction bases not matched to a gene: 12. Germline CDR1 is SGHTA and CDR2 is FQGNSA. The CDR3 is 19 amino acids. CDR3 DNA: TGTGCCAGCAGCTTAGCGGTCCTAGCGGGAGGACTGGCGACCTACGAGCAGTACTTC. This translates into CASSLAVLAGGLATYEQYF.

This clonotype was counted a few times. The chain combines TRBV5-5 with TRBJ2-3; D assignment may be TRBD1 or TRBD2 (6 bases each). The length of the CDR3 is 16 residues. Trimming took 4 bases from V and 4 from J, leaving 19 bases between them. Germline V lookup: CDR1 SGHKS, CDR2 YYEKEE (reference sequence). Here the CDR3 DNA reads TGTGCCAGCAGCCGGGTAGGGGGGTCCGGGGCAGATACGCAGTATTTT. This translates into CASSRVGGSGADTQYF.